Listed here are 15 T cell receptor beta chains from one sample, sequenced in a study of blood T cell repertoires in COVID-19. Profiled with immunoSEQ multiplex PCR; TCRdb holds only in-frame clones, not every one. The data show roughly 50,000 clones, more than 75% seen once. Source material: peripheral blood. Receptors originate from a human donor with active COVID-19. The donor label of this sample is uncertain.

This chain connects TRBV9 to TRBJ2-1; the match to TRBD2 covers 10 bases. V lost 4 bases, J lost 2 bases, and 9 bases stayed unmatched. The CDR3 has 17 amino acids. From germline, CDR1 is SGDLS and CDR2 YYNGEE. In nucleotides, the CDR3 is TGTGCCAGCAGCCCCCGTAGCGGGGGGCCGCCCTACAATGAGCAGTTCTTC. Protein: CASSPRSGGPPYNEQFF.

The rearrangement uses TRBV3-1 (or the pseudogene TRBV3-2) and TRBJ1-3, with D unclear. The CDR3 covers 14 residues. Per the germline V gene, CDR1 is LGHDT and CDR2 is YNNKEL (reference sequence). Trimming shortened V by 2 bases and J by 1 base, and 6 bases separated the two germline ends. The CDR3 region has the DNA TGTGCCAGCAGCCAAAGACTTTCTGGAAACACCATATATTTT. It is translated as CASSQRLSGNTIYF.

The chain joins TRBV7-2 to TRBJ1-1; D is ambiguous. Germline loops: CDR1 SGHTA, CDR2 FQGNSA. V was cut by 1 base and J by 7 bases, with 10 bases left in between. This CDR3 contains 13 residues. The CDR3 reads CASSLGSNGEAFF. CDR3 sequence (DNA): TGTGCCAGCAGCTTAGGATCTAACGGTGAAGCTTTCTTT.

The rearrangement links TRBV3-1 (or the pseudogene TRBV3-2) to TRBJ1-2, with D unresolved. Germline V gives CDR1 LGHDT, CDR2 YNNKEL (reference sequence). V was cut by 4 bases and J by 0 bases, with 15 bases left in between. The CDR3 totals 16 residues. The CDR3 nucleotides are TGTGCCAGCAGCCCCGATACGCAGGTATCTAACTATGGCTACACCTTC. This encodes CASSPDTQVSNYGYTF.

By proportion, this clone is hyperexpanded. The J gene is TRBJ2-1, the V gene TRBV7-8; 9 bases align to TRBD2. CDR1 is SGHVS, CDR2 FQNEAQ, per germline. The J segment lost 10 bases and the V segment lost 7 bases, leaving 8 bases of the junction unmatched. The CDR3 has 13 amino acids. CDR3: CASNHLAGPEQFF. The DNA for the CDR3 is TGTGCCAGCAACCATCTAGCGGGGCCCGAGCAGTTCTTC.

The gene calls are TRBV5-6 and TRBJ1-2; D ambiguous. CDR1 SGHDT and CDR2 YYEEEE come from the germline V gene. V was cut by 4 bases and J by 1 base, with 14 bases left in between. The length of the CDR3 is 15 residues. As DNA, the CDR3 is TGTGCCAGCAGCACGACATCAAGTGGTAACTATGGCTACACCTTC. It codes for CASSTTSSGNYGYTF.

V and J are TRBV7-3 and TRBJ1-1, with a tentative D call TRBD1 (5 bases). The CDR3 is 15 residues long. Trimming stripped 5 bases from V and 1 base from J, with 14 bases between. Per germline, CDR1 SGHTA and CDR2 FQGTGA. CDR3 in DNA: TGTGCCAGCAGCATCGGAGGGACCAAGAACACTGAAGCTTTCTTT. Translating gives CASSIGGTKNTEAFF.

This clone was seen a single time. The rearrangement links TRBV5-8 to TRBJ1-2; 9 bases align to TRBD1. The CDR3 spans 15 residues. V lost 2 bases and J lost 3; bases outside the gene matches: 5. Germline V CDR1 and CDR2: SGHTS, YDEGEE. CDR3 protein: CASSLGQGIYYGYTF. As DNA, the CDR3 is TGTGCCAGCAGCTTAGGACAGGGGATCTACTATGGCTACACCTTC.

The chain recombines TRBV3-1 (or the pseudogene TRBV3-2) with TRBJ1-1, with no clear D. V was shortened by 4 bases and J by 2 bases, with 11 bases between the two germline ends. The CDR3 sequence is 14 residues long. CDR1 and CDR2 (germline): LGHDT, YNNKEL (reference sequence). The CDR3 sequence is CASSPHTENTEAFF. The CDR3 DNA follows: TGTGCCAGCAGCCCTCATACAGAAAACACTGAAGCTTTCTTT.

This clone was found once. V usage is TRBV7-2 and J usage is TRBJ2-5, with D perhaps TRBD2 (7 bases). V lost 4 bases, J lost 3 bases, and 15 bases lay in between. The CDR3 has 15 residues. The germline gives CDR1 SGHTA, CDR2 FQGNSA. The CDR3 sequence: CASSWGGAAEETQYF. In DNA, the CDR3 is TGTGCCAGCAGCTGGGGGGGCGCGGCAGAAGAGACCCAGTACTTC.

The J gene is TRBJ2-5, the V gene TRBV6-1; maybe TRBD1 (6 bases). V lost 5 bases and J lost 1, with 11 bases in between. Germline V gene sequence: CDR1 MNHNS, CDR2 SASEGT. The CDR3 consists of 14 residues. The CDR3 reads CASSPGQTQETQYF. In DNA form, the CDR3 reads TGTGCCAGCAGTCCGGGACAAACCCAAGAGACCCAGTACTTC.

The V and J genes are TRBV19 and TRBJ2-6; 8 nucleotides align to TRBD1. Germline V lookup: CDR1 LNHDA, CDR2 SQIVND (reference sequence). This CDR3 has 18 amino acids. Trimming took 2 bases from V and 1 from J; bases not matched to a gene: 7. The CDR3: CASSIRRQGRSGANVLTF. In DNA, the CDR3 is TGTGCCAGTAGTATAAGGAGACAGGGGAGGTCTGGGGCCAACGTCCTGACTTTC.

CDR3 region: CASSLGGTGELFF. The CDR3, as DNA: TGTGCCAGCAGCTTGGGCGGCACCGGGGAGCTGTTTTTT. This chain joins TRBV5-6 and TRBJ2-2; D not certain. CDR1 SGHDT and CDR2 YYEEEE come from the germline V gene. V was clipped by 0 bases and J by 4 bases, with 4 bases between them. The CDR3 is 13 residues long. The whole variable domain, remainder taken from reference TRBV5-6 and TRBJ2-2, is DAGVTQSPTHLIKTRGQQVTLRCSPKSGHDTVSWYQQALGQGPQFIFQYYEEEERQRGNFPDRFSGHQFPNYSSELNVNALLLGDSALYLCASSLGGTGELFFGEGSRLTVL.

The rearrangement joins TRBV18 to TRBJ2-5; 10 nucleotides agree with TRBD1. The CDR3 runs to 14 residues. The germline CDR1 and CDR2 sequences are KGHSH and LQKENI. V gave up 6 bases and J gave up 5 bases; unmatched junction bases: 6. The CDR3 sequence is CASSPGQGLETQYF. The CDR3 DNA reads TGTGCCAGCTCTCCGGGACAGGGGTTGGAGACCCAGTACTTC.

The rearrangement uses TRBV7-9 and TRBJ2-6; possibly TRBD1 for D (5 bases). The CDR3 runs to 15 residues. Germline-derived CDR1 and CDR2 are SEHNR and FQNEAQ (reference sequence). The V and J ends lost 6 bases and 4 bases respectively, with 13 bases between them. The CDR3 bases are TGTGCCAGCAGACCCCAGGGATTCGGGGCCAACGTCCTGACTTTC. Amino acids: CASRPQGFGANVLTF.